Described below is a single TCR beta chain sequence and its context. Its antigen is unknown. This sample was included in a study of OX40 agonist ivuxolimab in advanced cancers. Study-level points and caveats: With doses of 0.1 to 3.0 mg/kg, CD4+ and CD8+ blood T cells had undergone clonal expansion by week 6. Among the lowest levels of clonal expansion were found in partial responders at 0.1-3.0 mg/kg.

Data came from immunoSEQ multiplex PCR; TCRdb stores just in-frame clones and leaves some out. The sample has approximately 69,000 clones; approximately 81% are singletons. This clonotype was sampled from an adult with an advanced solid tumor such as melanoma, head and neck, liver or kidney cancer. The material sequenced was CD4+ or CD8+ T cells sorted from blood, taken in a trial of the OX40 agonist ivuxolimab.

CDR3 in DNA: TGTGCCAGTAGTCCCGCAGTGTCAATGGGGGGCACTGAAGCTTTCTTT. Translated: CASSPAVSMGGTEAFF. The genes are TRBV19 and TRBJ1-1, with a tentative D call TRBD1 (5 bases). V dropped 5 bases and J dropped 4 bases, with 20 bases sitting between them. In germline, CDR1 is LNHDA, CDR2 SQIVND (reference sequence). This CDR3 region has 16 residues.